The T cell receptor (beta chain) under discussion was sequenced for a study of OX40 agonist ivuxolimab in advanced cancers. The overall study: The patients got ivuxolimab, which is an agonistic anti-OX40 (CD134) antibody. At 0.01 to 10 mg/kg, ivuxolimab was administered intravenously to patients every 2 weeks. Under the entry rules, prior anti-PD-1, anti-PD-L1 or anti-CTLA-4 therapy was allowed, and more than 35% had some.

Assay: immunoSEQ multiplex PCR; the TCRdb copy retains only in-frame clones and omits some. Of 70,000 to 100,000 clones in the sample, over 75% were seen once. This CDR3 has 16 residues. Germline assignment: CDR1 MNHEY and CDR2 SMNVEV (reference sequence). With 2 bases removed from V and 5 bases from J, the gap between germline ends came to 15 bases. The chain carries TRBV27 and TRBJ2-2, with D tentatively TRBD1 (6 bases). The sequence derives from an adult with an advanced solid tumor such as melanoma, head and neck, liver or kidney cancer. The sequencing used CD4+ or CD8+ T cells sorted from blood, collected in a trial of the OX40 agonist ivuxolimab. In DNA form, the CDR3 reads TGTGCCAGCAGTTTAAGGGGGAGAGGGGGTACCGGGGAGCTGTTTTTT. Its translation: CASSLRGRGGTGELFF.